These T cell receptor beta chains were read from a single sample in a study of T cell responses to AZD1222 COVID-19 vaccine. This table comes from immunoSEQ multiplex PCR, and its TCRdb copy is limited to in-frame clones, with some not included. This table holds 150,000 or so clones, roughly 90% found once. The input for sequencing was peripheral blood, taken on day 0 of AZD1222 vaccination. Receptors were obtained from an adult in good health. Both conserved end residues are part of each CDR3. Each record gives: J gene, D gene, V gene, clone size, CDR3 DNA, CDR3 protein. The D gene is left open where the match is weak. Size tells how often a clone was seen (once, few, many) or the class of an expanded clone, and some rows leave it out.

J: TRBJ2-4
D: TRBD1
V: TRBV14
size: .
DNA: TGTGCCAGCAGCCAAGGACAGGGCCTTACTTCCAAAAACATTCAGTACTTC
CDR3: CASSQGQGLTSKNIQYF

J: TRBJ1-1
D: TRBD1
V: TRBV12-3/TRBV12-4
size: .
DNA: TGTGCCAGCAGTCGGGACAACAGGGGAGCTTTCTTT
CDR3: CASSRDNRGAFF

J: TRBJ1-4
D: .
V: TRBV5-4
size: .
DNA: TGTGCCAGCAGCTTTTGGGGCGGTGGGACTAATGAAAAACTGTTTTTT
CDR3: CASSFWGGGTNEKLFF

J: TRBJ2-5
D: .
V: TRBV5-5
size: once
DNA: TGTGCCAGCAGCTTGGTTGGCTACCCGGAGACCCAGTACTTC
CDR3: CASSLVGYPETQYF

J: TRBJ1-2
D: TRBD1
V: TRBV4-1
size: .
DNA: TGCGCCAGCAGCCAAGGGGGACAGGGGGCCTCTCGGGGCTACACCTTC
CDR3: CASSQGGQGASRGYTF

J: TRBJ2-5
D: TRBD1
V: TRBV7-2
size: once
DNA: TGTGCCAGCAGCTTACTGGGGGCACAGGGGAGAGAGACCCAGTACTTC
CDR3: CASSLLGAQGRETQYF

J: TRBJ1-2
D: .
V: TRBV10-3
size: .
DNA: TGTGCCATCAGTGATGCAGGCAACTATGGCTACACCTTC
CDR3: CAISDAGNYGYTF

J: TRBJ2-3
D: .
V: TRBV11-1
size: .
DNA: TGTGCCAGCAGCTTGGGTGGCGTTCCAGATACGCAGTATTTT
CDR3: CASSLGGVPDTQYF

J: TRBJ1-4
D: .
V: TRBV19
size: .
DNA: TGTGCCAGTACCCTAAGTGCAACTAATGAAAAACTGTTTTTT
CDR3: CASTLSATNEKLFF

J: TRBJ1-3
D: TRBD1
V: TRBV3-1/TRBV3-2
size: .
DNA: TGTGCCAGCAGCCAACAGGGGGCTGGAAACACCATATATTTT
CDR3: CASSQQGAGNTIYF

J: TRBJ2-1
D: TRBD1
V: TRBV18
size: .
DNA: TGTGCCAGCTCACCCACGACCGGGACAGGGCTCAATGAGCAGTTCTTC
CDR3: CASSPTTGTGLNEQFF

J: TRBJ2-5
D: .
V: TRBV7-9
size: once
DNA: TGTGCCAGCAGCGACCAAGAGACCCAGTACTTC
CDR3: CASSDQETQYF

J: TRBJ2-7
D: TRBD1
V: TRBV3-1/TRBV3-2
size: .
DNA: TGTGCCAGCAGCTTTACAGGGGGCAGAGTTGAAGAGCAGTACTTC
CDR3: CASSFTGGRVEEQYF

J: TRBJ1-2
D: TRBD1
V: TRBV2
size: .
DNA: TGTGCCAGTCTTGACAGGGTTTATGGCTACACCTTC
CDR3: CASLDRVYGYTF